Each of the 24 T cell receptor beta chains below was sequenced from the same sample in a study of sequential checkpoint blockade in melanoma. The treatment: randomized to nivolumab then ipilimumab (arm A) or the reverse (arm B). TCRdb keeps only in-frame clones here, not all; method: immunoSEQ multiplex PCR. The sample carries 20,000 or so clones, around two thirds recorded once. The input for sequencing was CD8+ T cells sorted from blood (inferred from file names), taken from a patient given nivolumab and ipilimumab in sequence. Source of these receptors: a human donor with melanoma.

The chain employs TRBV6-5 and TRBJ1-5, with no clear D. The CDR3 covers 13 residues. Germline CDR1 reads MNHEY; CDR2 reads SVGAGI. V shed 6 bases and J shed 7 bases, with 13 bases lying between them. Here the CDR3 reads CASSPGGRQPQHF. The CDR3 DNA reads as TGTGCCAGCAGCCCCGGTGGGAGGCAGCCCCAGCATTTT.

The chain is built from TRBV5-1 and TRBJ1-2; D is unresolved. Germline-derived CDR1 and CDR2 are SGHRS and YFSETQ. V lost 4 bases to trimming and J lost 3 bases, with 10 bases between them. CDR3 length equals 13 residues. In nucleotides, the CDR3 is TGCGCCAGCAGCGTGAACATTTACTATGGCTACACCTTC. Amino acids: CASSVNIYYGYTF.

The CDR3 nucleotides are TGTGCCAGCACCTCAGCGGGAGGGCCTACCGGGGAGCTGTTTTTT. It encodes CASTSAGGPTGELFF. V and J are TRBV5-4 and TRBJ2-2; TRBD2 agrees at 10 bases. The CDR3 covers 15 residues. Trimming took 6 bases from V and 5 from J; bases not matched to a gene: 7. Looked up from germline, CDR1 is SGHNT and CDR2 is YYREEE (reference sequence). The variable domain in full, completed from reference TRBV5-4 and TRBJ2-2, reads ETGVTQSPTHLIKTRGQQVTLRCSSQSGHNTVSWYQQALGQGPQFIFQYYREEENGRGNFPPRFSGLQFPNYSSELNVNALELDDSALYLCASTSAGGPTGELFFGEGSRLTVL.

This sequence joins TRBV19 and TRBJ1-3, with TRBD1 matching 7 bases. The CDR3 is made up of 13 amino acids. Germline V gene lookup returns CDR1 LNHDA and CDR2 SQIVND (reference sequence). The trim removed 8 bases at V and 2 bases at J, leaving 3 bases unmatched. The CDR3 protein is CASSTGPGNTIYF. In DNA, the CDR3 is TGTGCCAGTTCGACAGGGCCTGGAAACACCATATATTTT.

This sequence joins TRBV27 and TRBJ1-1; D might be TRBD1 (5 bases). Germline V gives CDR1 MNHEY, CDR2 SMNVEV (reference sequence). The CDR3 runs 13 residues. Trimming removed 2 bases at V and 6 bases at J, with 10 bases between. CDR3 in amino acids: CASSLQGLAEAFF. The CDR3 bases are TGTGCCAGCAGTTTACAGGGTCTGGCTGAAGCTTTCTTT.

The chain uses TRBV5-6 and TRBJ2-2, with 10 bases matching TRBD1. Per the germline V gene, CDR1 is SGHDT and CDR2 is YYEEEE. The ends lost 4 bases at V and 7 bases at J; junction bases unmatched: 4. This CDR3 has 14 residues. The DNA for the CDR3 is TGTGCCAGCAGCCGGGGACAGGGGTACGGGGAGCTGTTTTTT. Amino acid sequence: CASSRGQGYGELFF.

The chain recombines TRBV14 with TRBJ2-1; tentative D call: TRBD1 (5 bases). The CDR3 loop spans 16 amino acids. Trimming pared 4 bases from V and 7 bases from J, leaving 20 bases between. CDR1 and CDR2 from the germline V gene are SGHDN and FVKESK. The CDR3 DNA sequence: TGTGCCAGCAGCCGGACGTGGGCAGGGCTAAGTAATGAGCAGTTCTTC. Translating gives CASSRTWAGLSNEQFF.

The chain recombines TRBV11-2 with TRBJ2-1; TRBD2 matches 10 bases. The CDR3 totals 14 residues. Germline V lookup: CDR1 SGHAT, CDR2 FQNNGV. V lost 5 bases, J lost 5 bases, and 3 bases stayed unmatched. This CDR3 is CASSPSGRDNEQFF. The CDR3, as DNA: TGTGCCAGCAGCCCAAGCGGGAGGGACAATGAGCAGTTCTTC.

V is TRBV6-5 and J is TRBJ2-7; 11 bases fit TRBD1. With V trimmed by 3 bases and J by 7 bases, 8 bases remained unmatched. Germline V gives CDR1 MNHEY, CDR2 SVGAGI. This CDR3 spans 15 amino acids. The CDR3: CASSYIGQGAREQYF. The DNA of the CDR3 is TGTGCCAGCAGTTATATCGGACAGGGGGCAAGGGAGCAGTACTTC.

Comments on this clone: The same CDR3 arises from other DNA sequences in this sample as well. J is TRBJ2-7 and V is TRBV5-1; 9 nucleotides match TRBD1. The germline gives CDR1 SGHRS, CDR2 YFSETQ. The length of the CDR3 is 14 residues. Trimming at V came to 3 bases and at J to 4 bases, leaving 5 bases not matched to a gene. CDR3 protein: CASSSGTGPYEQYF. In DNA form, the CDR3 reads TGCGCCAGCAGCTCCGGGACAGGGCCTTACGAGCAGTACTTC.

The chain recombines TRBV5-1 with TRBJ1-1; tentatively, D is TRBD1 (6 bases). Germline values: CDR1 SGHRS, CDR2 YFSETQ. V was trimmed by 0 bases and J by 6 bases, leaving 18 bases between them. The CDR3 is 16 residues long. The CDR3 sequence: CASSLAKGGGRPEAFF. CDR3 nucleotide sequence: TGCGCCAGCAGCTTGGCCAAGGGGGGAGGGCGCCCTGAAGCTTTCTTT.

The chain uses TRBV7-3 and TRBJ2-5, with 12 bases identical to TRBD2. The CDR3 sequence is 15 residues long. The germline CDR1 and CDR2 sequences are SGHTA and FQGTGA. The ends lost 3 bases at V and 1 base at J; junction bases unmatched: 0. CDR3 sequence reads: CASSLGLAGQETQYF. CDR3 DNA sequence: TGTGCCAGCAGCTTGGGACTAGCGGGCCAAGAGACCCAGTACTTC.

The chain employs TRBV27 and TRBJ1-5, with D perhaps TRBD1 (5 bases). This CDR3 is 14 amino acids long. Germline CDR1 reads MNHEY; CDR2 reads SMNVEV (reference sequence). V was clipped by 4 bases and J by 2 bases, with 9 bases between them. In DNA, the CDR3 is TGTGCCAGCAGTTCAGGGTTGGGCAATCAGCCCCAGCATTTT. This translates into CASSSGLGNQPQHF.

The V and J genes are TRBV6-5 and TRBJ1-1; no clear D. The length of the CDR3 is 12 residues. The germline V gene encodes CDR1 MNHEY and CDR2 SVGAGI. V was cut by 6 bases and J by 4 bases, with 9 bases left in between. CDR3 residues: CASRLSITEAFF. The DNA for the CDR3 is TGTGCCAGCAGATTGTCCATCACTGAAGCTTTCTTT.

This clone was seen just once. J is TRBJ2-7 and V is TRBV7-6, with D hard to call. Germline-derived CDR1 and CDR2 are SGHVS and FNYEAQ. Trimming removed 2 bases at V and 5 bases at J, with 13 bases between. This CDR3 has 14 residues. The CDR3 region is CASSLSGLGNEQYF. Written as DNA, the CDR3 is TGTGCCAGCAGCTTATCTGGGCTGGGCAACGAGCAGTACTTC.

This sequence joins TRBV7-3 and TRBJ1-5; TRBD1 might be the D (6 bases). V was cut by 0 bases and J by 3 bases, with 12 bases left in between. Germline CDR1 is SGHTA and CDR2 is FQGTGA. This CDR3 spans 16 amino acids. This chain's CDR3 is CASSLTTGITNQPQHF. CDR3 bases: TGTGCCAGCAGCTTAACAACAGGGATAACCAATCAGCCCCAGCATTTT.

The CDR3 is CASSPSGGYTEAFF. Here the CDR3 DNA reads TGCGCCAGCAGCCCCTCTGGGGGCTACACTGAAGCTTTCTTT. V is TRBV5-1 and J is TRBJ1-1; D is perhaps TRBD1 (6 bases). V was pared by 4 bases and J by 3 bases, with 13 bases between. Germline CDR1 and CDR2: SGHRS and YFSETQ. The CDR3 sequence is 14 residues long.

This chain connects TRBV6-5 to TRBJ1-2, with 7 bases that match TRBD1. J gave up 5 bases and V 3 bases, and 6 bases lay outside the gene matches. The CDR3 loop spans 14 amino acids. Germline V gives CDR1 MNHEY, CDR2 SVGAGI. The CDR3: CASSYGGTEYGYTF. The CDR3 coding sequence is TGTGCCAGCAGTTATGGAGGGACAGAATATGGCTACACCTTC.

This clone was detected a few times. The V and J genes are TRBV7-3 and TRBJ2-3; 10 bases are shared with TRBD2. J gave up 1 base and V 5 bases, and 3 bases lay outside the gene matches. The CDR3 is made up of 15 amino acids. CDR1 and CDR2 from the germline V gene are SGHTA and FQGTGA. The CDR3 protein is CASSPGTSGTDTQYF. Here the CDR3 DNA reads TGTGCCAGCAGCCCTGGGACTAGCGGCACAGATACGCAGTATTTT.

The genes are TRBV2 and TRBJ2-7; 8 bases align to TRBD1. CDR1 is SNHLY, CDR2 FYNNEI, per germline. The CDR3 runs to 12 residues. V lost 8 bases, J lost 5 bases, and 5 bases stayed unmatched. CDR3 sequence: CASQDRADEQYF. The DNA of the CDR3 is TGTGCCAGCCAGGACAGGGCGGACGAGCAGTACTTC.

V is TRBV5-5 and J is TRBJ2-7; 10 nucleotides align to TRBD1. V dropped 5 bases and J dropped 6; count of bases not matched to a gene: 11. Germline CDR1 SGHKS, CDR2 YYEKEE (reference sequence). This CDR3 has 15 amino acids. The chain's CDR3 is CASSLTTGQGSEQYF. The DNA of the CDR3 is TGTGCCAGCAGTTTAACGACGGGACAGGGGTCCGAGCAGTACTTC.

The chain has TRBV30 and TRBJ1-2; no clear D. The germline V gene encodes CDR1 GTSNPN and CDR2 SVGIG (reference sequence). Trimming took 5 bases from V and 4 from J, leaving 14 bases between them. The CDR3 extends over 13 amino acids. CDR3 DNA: TGTGCCTGGCGGGGTTGGGGAATCTATGGCTACACCTTC. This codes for CAWRGWGIYGYTF.

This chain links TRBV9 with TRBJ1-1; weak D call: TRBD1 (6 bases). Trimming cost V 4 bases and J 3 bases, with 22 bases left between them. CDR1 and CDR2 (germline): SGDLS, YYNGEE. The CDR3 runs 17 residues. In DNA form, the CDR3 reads TGTGCCAGCAGCCCCCGTGGGGGGGCGTTCGGGTACACTGAAGCTTTCTTT. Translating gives CASSPRGGAFGYTEAFF.

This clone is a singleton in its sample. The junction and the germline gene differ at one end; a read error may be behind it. In DNA, the CDR3 is TGTGCCAGTAGTATATTTGCGGGAGAGGCGTACGGGCAGTACTTC. Encoded protein: CASSIFAGEAYGQYF. V gene TRBV19 combines with J gene TRBJ2-7; 7 nucleotides agree with TRBD2. Germline CDR1 LNHDA, CDR2 SQIVND (reference sequence). The CDR3 loop spans 15 amino acids.